Following are 22 T cell receptor beta chains from one sample sequenced in a study of spatial heterogeneity in lung cancer. TCRdb reprocessed the 5' RACE reads via MiXCR and lists one record per CDR3 protein. The sample lists around 110,000 distinct CDR3 sequences, about 12% seen once, with approximately 15% in the top ten. As for time point: blood at routine non-recurrence follow-up after resection. From tumor, nontumor lung or frozen PBMC, whole RNA was taken unsorted for sequencing. This specimen consisted of PBMCs, obtained at follow-up. The receptors were sampled from a male donor with early-stage non-small cell lung cancer.

The table lists this clonotype with a few counts. The V call is TRBV5-4, the J call TRBJ2-3; 10 bases align to TRBD1. The CDR3 loop spans 16 amino acids. With 4 bases clipped from V and 3 bases from J, the junction kept 8 bases outside the gene matches. CDR1 and CDR2 (germline): SGHNT, YYREEE (reference sequence). The CDR3 loop reads CASSEAGTGATDTQYF. In DNA, the CDR3 is TGTGCCAGCAGCGAAGCCGGGACAGGGGCGACAGATACGCAGTATTTT.

The rearrangement uses TRBV7-8 and TRBJ1-2; 7 bases align to TRBD1. Germline V gene lookup returns CDR1 SGHVS and CDR2 FQNEAQ. The ends lost 6 bases at V and 0 bases at J; junction bases unmatched: 7. This CDR3 comprises 15 residues. The CDR3 nucleotides are TGTGCCAGCAGTAATTACAGGGGTGCTAACTATGGCTACACCTTC. It encodes CASSNYRGANYGYTF.

The sample holds a few counts of this clonotype. The chain links TRBV20-1 to TRBJ2-7, with a tentative D call TRBD2 (6 bases). CDR3 length: 15 amino acids. V was cut by 3 bases and J by 3 bases, with 18 bases left in between. The germline V gene encodes CDR1 DFQATT and CDR2 SNEGSKA (reference sequence). For the CDR3, the DNA is TGCAGTGCTAGGGGACTGCCTTCCAATTTCTACGAGCAGTACTTC. It encodes CSARGLPSNFYEQYF.

This clonotype was seen many times. The chain carries TRBV5-1 and TRBJ2-7; TRBD1 agrees at 12 bases. Germline CDR1 SGHRS, CDR2 YFSETQ. V trimming: 0 bases; J trimming: 4 bases; junction bases outside the gene matches: 5. The CDR3 sequence is 16 residues long. This CDR3 is CASSLAWDRGRYEQYF. The DNA for the CDR3 is TGCGCCAGCAGCTTGGCTTGGGACAGGGGGCGATACGAGCAGTACTTC. The full variable domain, with the rest looked up from reference TRBV5-1 and TRBJ2-7, is KAGVTQTPRYLIKTRGQQVTLSCSPISGHRSVSWYQQTPGQGLQFLFEYFSETQRNKGNFPGRFSGRQFSNSRSEMNVSTLELGDSALYLCASSLAWDRGRYEQYFGPGTRLTVT.

This clonotype was detected ten times or more. The gene calls are TRBV12-3 or TRBV12-4 and TRBJ2-5; D not resolved. The V end was cut by 5 bases, the J end by 5 bases, with 9 bases between. The CDR3 is 12 residues long. The DNA of the CDR3 is TGTGCCAGCAGTAATCGTCGCGAGACCCAGTACTTC. Amino acids: CASSNRRETQYF.

This clonotype was observed a handful of times. The genes are TRBV9 and TRBJ2-1, with 10 positions matching TRBD2. Looked up from germline, CDR1 is SGDLS and CDR2 is YYNGEE. Trimming at V came to 4 bases and at J to 0 bases, leaving 10 bases not matched to a gene. The CDR3 has 18 amino acids. CDR3 residues: CASSLQGSGGSSYNEQFF. Written as DNA, the CDR3 is TGTGCCAGCAGCCTCCAGGGTAGCGGGGGGAGCTCCTACAATGAGCAGTTCTTC.

In this sample, this clonotype turned up many times. The gene calls are TRBV2 and TRBJ2-4; either TRBD1 or TRBD2 may fit D (6 bases each). The CDR3 contains 12 residues. V was shortened by 6 bases and J by 9 bases, with 12 bases between the two germline ends. Germline loops: CDR1 SNHLY, CDR2 FYNNEI. CDR3 protein: CASSPEGGIQYF. The DNA for the CDR3 is TGTGCCAGCAGCCCTGAGGGGGGCATTCAGTACTTC.

A few counts support this clonotype. The chain is built from TRBV24-1 and TRBJ1-1, with D unclear. Germline loops: CDR1 KGHDR, CDR2 SFDVKD. Trimming left V 2 bases short and J 4 bases short, with 10 bases between. There are 14 residues in the CDR3. Written as DNA, the CDR3 is TGTGCCACCAGTGATTCTACAGAGGGCACTGAAGCTTTCTTT. Encoded protein: CATSDSTEGTEAFF.

This clonotype has only a few counts. The gene calls are TRBV7-6 and TRBJ1-4, with TRBD1 matching over 7 bases. Per the germline V gene, CDR1 is SGHVS and CDR2 is FNYEAQ. With V trimmed by 4 bases and J by 4 bases, 3 bases remained unmatched. The CDR3 is 14 residues long. CDR3 nucleotides: TGTGCCAGCAGCTCGGACAGGATTAATGAAAAACTGTTTTTT. Its protein is CASSSDRINEKLFF.

This sequence joins TRBV6-1 and TRBJ1-2; D is unresolved. The CDR3 has 13 amino acids. The V end lost 8 bases, the J end lost 4 bases, and 14 bases lay between the germline ends. Germline lookup yields CDR1 MNHNS and CDR2 SASEGT. CDR3: CASAEKGSYGYTF. As DNA, the CDR3 is TGTGCCAGCGCGGAGAAGGGAAGCTATGGCTACACCTTC.

Many counts were recorded for this clonotype. The chain carries TRBV6-5 and TRBJ2-7; D is ambiguous. V gave up 0 bases and J gave up 3 bases, with 9 bases separating them. The germline CDR1 and CDR2 sequences are MNHEY and SVGAGI. The CDR3 sequence is 14 residues long. Here the CDR3 reads CASSYSGSLYEQYF. The CDR3 DNA reads TGTGCCAGCAGTTACTCAGGGTCCCTCTACGAGCAGTACTTC.

The chain links TRBV19 to TRBJ2-1; TRBD2 matches at 9 bases. The CDR3 totals 14 residues. CDR1 and CDR2 (germline): LNHDA, SQIVND (reference sequence). V shed 6 bases and J 5 bases; nucleotides not matched to a gene: 5. The CDR3 region has the DNA TGTGCCAGTAGGCGGGGGGGAAGGAACAATGAGCAGTTCTTC. This sequence encodes CASRRGGRNNEQFF. The entire variable domain, with the rest obtained from reference TRBV19 and TRBJ2-1, is as follows: DGGITQSPKYLFRKEGQNVTLSCEQNLNHDAMYWYRQDPGQGLRLIYYSQIVNDFQKGDIAEGYSVSREKKESFPLTVTSAQKNPTAFYLCASRRGGRNNEQFFGPGTRLTVL.

This chain links TRBV5-1 with TRBJ2-1, with D possibly matching TRBD2 (5 bases). V lost 2 bases, J lost 7 bases, and 19 bases lay in between. There are 16 residues in the CDR3. Per the germline V gene, CDR1 is SGHRS and CDR2 is YFSETQ. DNA of the CDR3: TGCGCCAGCAGCTTCTCGTCAAGTTACGGGAATAATGAGCAGTTCTTC. Residues: CASSFSSSYGNNEQFF.

This clonotype came up many times. The rearrangement uses TRBV10-3 and TRBJ1-3; D remains unclear. Germline V gives CDR1 ENHRY, CDR2 SYGVKD. The V and J ends lost 7 bases and 1 base respectively, with 8 bases between them. The CDR3 has 13 residues. CDR3 residues: CAIKLTSGNTIYF. CDR3 in DNA: TGTGCCATCAAACTCACTTCTGGAAACACCATATATTTT.

This clonotype was observed many times. This chain connects TRBV9 to TRBJ1-5; D is unclear. The CDR3 runs 13 residues. Trimming removed 4 bases from V and 9 bases from J, with 14 bases in between. CDR1 is SGDLS and CDR2 is YYNGEE in the germline V gene. The CDR3 nucleotides read TGTGCCAGCAGCCGTCCCCCCGATCGGCCCCAGCATTTT. Translated, it gives CASSRPPDRPQHF.

V usage is TRBV7-2 and J usage is TRBJ2-1, with TRBD2 identical over 8 bases. The V segment lost 4 bases and the J segment 13 bases; nucleotides outside the gene matches: 15. CDR1 is SGHTA, CDR2 FQGNSA, per germline. There are 15 residues in the CDR3. For the CDR3, the DNA is TGTGCCAGCAGCTCCCCCCCGGGGGGGCCCCCCCGCCAGTTCTTC. This gives the protein CASSSPPGGPPRQFF. The complete variable domain, with remaining parts taken from reference TRBV7-2 and TRBJ2-1, reads GAGVSQSPSNKVTEKGKDVELRCDPISGHTALYWYRQSLGQGLEFLIYFQGNSAPDKSGLPSDRFSAERTGGSVSTLTIQRTQQEDSAVYLCASSSPPGGPPRQFFGPGTRLTVL.

The chain is built from TRBV18 and TRBJ1-5; possible D gene TRBD1, 6 bases. The V gene lost 2 bases and the J gene lost 2 bases, with 10 bases spanning the gap. This CDR3 has 15 amino acids. The germline V gene has CDR1 KGHSH and CDR2 LQKENI. The CDR3 is CASSPGRGGNQPQHF. For the CDR3, the DNA is TGTGCCAGCTCACCAGGCAGGGGCGGCAATCAGCCCCAGCATTTT.

Only a few counts were recorded for this clonotype. The chain joins TRBV27 to TRBJ2-2; a weak D match, TRBD2 (6 bases). Trimming shortened V by 6 bases and J by 4 bases, and 15 bases separated the two germline ends. This CDR3 comprises 15 residues. The germline gives CDR1 MNHEY, CDR2 SMNVEV (reference sequence). The CDR3 DNA reads TGTGCCAGCAGCTCGGGGGATAGCAGCACCGGGGAGCTGTTTTTT. Its translation: CASSSGDSSTGELFF.

This chain links TRBV20-1 with TRBJ1-5; weak D call: TRBD1 (6 bases). Trimming pared 6 bases from V and 6 bases from J, leaving 18 bases between. This CDR3 is 14 amino acids long. Germline V gene lookup returns CDR1 DFQATT and CDR2 SNEGSKA (reference sequence). CDR3 in amino acids: CSAPRGPGGQPQHF. In DNA form, the CDR3 reads TGCAGTGCCCCGCGGGGGCCGGGGGGTCAGCCCCAGCATTTT.

Ten or more counts support this clonotype. The rearrangement links TRBV6-2 or TRBV6-3 to TRBJ2-1; D is unclear. The CDR3 sequence is 14 residues long. The V and J ends lost 8 bases and 7 bases respectively, with 18 bases between them. The germline V gene encodes CDR1 MNHEY and CDR2 SVGEGT. CDR3 sequence: CASALVQMTNEQFF. CDR3 in DNA: TGTGCCAGCGCCCTGGTTCAGATGACGAATGAGCAGTTCTTC.

This clonotype was found a few times. The chain is built from TRBV20-1 and TRBJ1-2; 10 bases are shared with TRBD1. V was clipped by 7 bases and J by 3 bases; unmatched bases: 2. The CDR3 spans 12 residues. Germline-derived CDR1 and CDR2 are DFQATT and SNEGSKA (reference sequence). The CDR3 DNA sequence: TGCAGTGAAGGGACAGGGGACTATGGCTACACCTTC. Translation: CSEGTGDYGYTF.

V and J are TRBV24-1 and TRBJ2-4, with a tentative D call TRBD1 (6 bases). Trimming removed 6 bases from V and 0 bases from J, with 8 bases in between. Germline CDR1 reads KGHDR; CDR2 reads SFDVKD. CDR3 size: 14 residues. The CDR3, as DNA: TGTGCCACCAGTCCCAGGGGAGCCAAAAACATTCAGTACTTC. It specifies CATSPRGAKNIQYF.